The 23 T cell receptor beta chains listed next were all sequenced from one sample in a study of Graves' ophthalmopathy and Graves' hyperthyroidism. Using RNA transcripts, the TCR beta CDR3 regions were amplified. HTBI primers were employed in first-round RT-PCR, then a second-round multiplex PCR followed. Using its own MiXCR run on the multiplex PCR reads, TCRdb lists one record per CDR3 protein. The sample includes roughly 700,000 distinct CDR3 sequences, roughly 40% of them seen just once. Sequenced sample: peripheral blood. Receptor source: an adult man with Graves' ophthalmopathy.

This clonotype was observed many times. V is TRBV10-3 and J is TRBJ1-5; D unresolved. CDR3 length equals 13 residues. Trimming stripped 0 bases from V and 7 bases from J, with 7 bases between. Germline V lookup: CDR1 ENHRY, CDR2 SYGVKD. The CDR3 DNA sequence: TGTGCCATCAGTGAGTCGAATCGCCAGCCCCAGCATTTT. Its protein is CAISESNRQPQHF.

The chain has TRBV19 and TRBJ1-2, with D unclear. Germline V gene data show CDR1 as LNHDA and CDR2 as SQIVND (reference sequence). V lost 10 bases, J lost 7 bases, and 16 bases lay in between. There are 12 residues in the CDR3. CDR3 DNA: TGTGCCACCGAAGACGGTTTGGGTGGCTACACCTTC. Protein product: CATEDGLGGYTF.

Regarding this clonotype: One junction end disagrees with the germline gene, perhaps due to a read error. J is TRBJ1-2 and V is TRBV2; TRBD1 matches 8 bases. CDR3 length equals 15 residues. The germline V gene encodes CDR1 SNHLY and CDR2 FYNNEI. The CDR3 here is CASSLGQGVNYGCTF. The CDR3 region has the DNA TGTGCCAGCAGCCTTGGACAGGGAGTTAACTATGGCTGCACCTTC.

The gene calls are TRBV29-1 and TRBJ2-1, with 11 bases lining up with TRBD2. The CDR3 spans 15 residues. The germline V gene has CDR1 SQVTM and CDR2 ANQGSEA. V was clipped by 4 bases and J by 10 bases; unmatched bases: 12. CDR3 DNA sequence: TGCAGCGTTGGGGTACTAGCGGGAGTGGGAAGGGAGCAGTTCTTC. Amino acid sequence: CSVGVLAGVGREQFF.

This clonotype showed up just a few times. The chain employs TRBV20-1 and TRBJ2-5; D gene unclear. The CDR3 is 14 amino acids. The germline V gene encodes CDR1 DFQATT and CDR2 SNEGSKA (reference sequence). Between the trimmed V and J ends, which lost 3 bases and 2 bases, there was a span of 13 bases. This CDR3 reads CSASSTAAQETQYF. The CDR3 nucleotides read TGCAGTGCTAGTAGCACAGCTGCTCAAGAGACCCAGTACTTC.

The chain employs TRBV19 and TRBJ1-2; 9 bases agree with TRBD1. Unmatched junction bases numbered 8, after V lost 11 bases and J lost 7 bases. The V gene's germline CDR1 is LNHDA and CDR2 SQIVND (reference sequence). The CDR3 extends over 12 amino acids. In DNA, the CDR3 is TGTGCCTGGGGGGACAGGGCGGCTGGCTACACCTTC. Translating gives CAWGDRAAGYTF.

The V gene is TRBV20-1, the J gene TRBJ1-5; D is undetermined. Between the trimmed V and J ends, which lost 2 bases and 0 bases, there was a span of 14 bases. Germline-derived CDR1 and CDR2 are DFQATT and SNEGSKA (reference sequence). The CDR3 consists of 16 residues. CDR3 DNA sequence: TGCAGTGCTAGACCGAGAATCCAGAATAGCAATCAGCCCCAGCATTTT. It is translated as CSARPRIQNSNQPQHF.

As to this clonotype: Since no conserved phenylalanine or tryptophan closes the CDR3, a read error is the likely cause. The DNA is omitted, as the CDR3 cannot be located on it reliably, and the CDR3 follows TCRdb's listing. The chain employs TRBV29-1 and TRBJ1-1. Germline V gene sequence: CDR1 SQVTM, CDR2 ANQGSEA. The CDR3 has 10 residues if both end residues are counted. Here the CDR3 reads CSVDRRFPIY.

In this sample, this clonotype turned up a few times. This chain links TRBV25-1 with TRBJ1-5, with 7 bases matching TRBD1. Germline V lookup: CDR1 MGHDK, CDR2 SYGVNS. This CDR3 comprises 15 residues. Trimming removed 5 bases from V and 11 bases from J; junction bases left unmatched: 15. This CDR3 is CASSKQGKGGMAQHF. CDR3 coding DNA: TGTGCCAGCAGTAAACAGGGGAAAGGGGGCATGGCCCAGCATTTT.

This clonotype was counted ten times or more. The genes are TRBV7-9 and TRBJ1-4, with D tentatively TRBD1 (5 bases). The CDR3 has 14 amino acids. Germline CDR1 and CDR2: SEHNR and FQNEAQ (reference sequence). V shed 7 bases and J shed 5 bases, with 14 bases lying between them. Here the CDR3 DNA reads TGTGCCAGCACCTCCCGGGACCTAAATGAAAAACTGTTTTTT. Translating it yields CASTSRDLNEKLFF.

V is TRBV15 and J is TRBJ2-6; D is undetermined. Trimming cost V 3 bases and J 2 bases, with 14 bases left between them. CDR3 size: 17 residues. From germline, CDR1 is LNHNV and CDR2 YYDKDF (reference sequence). In DNA, the CDR3 is TGTGCCACCAGCAGCCTACAGACACCGGCTGGGGCCAACGTCCTGACTTTC. This encodes CATSSLQTPAGANVLTF.

The table lists this clonotype with many counts. The gene calls are TRBV24-1 and TRBJ2-5; D possibly corresponds to TRBD2 (5 bases). The CDR3 is 14 residues long. CDR1 and CDR2 from the germline V gene are KGHDR and SFDVKD. Trimming took 5 bases from V and 7 from J, leaving 16 bases between them. The CDR3 loop is CATSAPRRGSTQYF. CDR3 in DNA: TGTGCCACCAGTGCCCCCCGCCGAGGGTCGACCCAGTACTTC.

The chain employs TRBV10-3 and TRBJ2-6; possibly TRBD1 for D (6 bases). The CDR3 loop spans 13 amino acids. Germline lookup yields CDR1 ENHRY and CDR2 SYGVKD. Deletions cut 9 bases from V and 3 bases from J, with 9 bases between. CDR3 nucleotide sequence: TGTGCCATTCGGGACAATGGGGCCAACGTCCTGACTTTC. This codes for CAIRDNGANVLTF.

The rearrangement uses TRBV25-1 and TRBJ2-7; D remains unclear. The CDR3 spans 12 residues. The germline V gene has CDR1 MGHDK and CDR2 SYGVNS. Trimming took 6 bases from V and 2 from J, leaving 8 bases between them. CDR3 in DNA: TGTGCCAGCAGCTCAATCGCCTACGAGCAGTACTTC. Amino acid sequence: CASSSIAYEQYF.

The table lists this clonotype with many counts. In DNA form, the CDR3 reads TGCAGTGCTGGGAGGGTAGGCTATGGCTACACCTTC. As protein: CSAGRVGYGYTF. The chain recombines TRBV20-1 with TRBJ1-2, with D hard to call. V was pared by 5 bases and J by 4 bases, with 11 bases between. From germline, CDR1 is DFQATT and CDR2 SNEGSKA (reference sequence). This CDR3 has 12 residues.

This clonotype was seen a handful of times. The junction shows a germline mismatch at one end, possibly a read error. This chain joins TRBV5-1 and TRBJ1-1; D remains ambiguous. Germline CDR1 SGHRS, CDR2 YFSETQ. The CDR3 totals 14 residues. CDR3 DNA sequence: TGCGCCAGCAGCTTGGCCCTGGGGAACACTAAAGCTTTCTTT. It is translated as CASSLALGNTKAFF.

The J gene is TRBJ2-7, the V gene TRBV2; TRBD2 matches 11 bases. The CDR3 has 16 residues. Germline trimming cut 0 bases from V and 4 bases from J; bases unmatched to any gene: 5. Germline CDR1 and CDR2: SNHLY and FYNNEI. This CDR3 is CASSEALPSGGYEQYF. As DNA, the CDR3 is TGTGCCAGCAGTGAAGCGCTTCCTAGCGGGGGGTACGAGCAGTACTTC.

A note on this clonotype: The junction departs from germline at one end; a sequencing error may be responsible. This rearrangement joins TRBV10-3 to TRBJ1-1; no firm D call. Germline V gene sequence: CDR1 ENHRY, CDR2 SYGVKD. There are 15 residues in the CDR3. CDR3 in DNA: TGTGCCAGCAGTTACTTGGGCGGAGGGATGGCTGAAGCTTTCTTT. Translation gives CASSYLGGGMAEAFF.

This sequence joins TRBV4-2 and TRBJ2-7; D unclear. Per the germline V gene, CDR1 is LGHNA and CDR2 is YNFKEQ. V was clipped by 3 bases and J by 6 bases, with 18 bases between them. This CDR3 comprises 15 residues. Here the CDR3 reads CASSHNTNYPFEQYF. CDR3 sequence (DNA): TGTGCCAGCAGCCATAACACAAATTACCCCTTCGAGCAGTACTTC.

This clonotype has just a few counts. This chain uses TRBV7-8 with TRBJ2-7; a weak D match, TRBD1 (6 bases). The CDR3 has 16 amino acids. Trimming shortened V by 4 bases and J by 4 bases, and 20 bases separated the two germline ends. The germline V gene has CDR1 SGHVS and CDR2 FQNEAQ. This CDR3 reads CASSSVRDTVVYEQYF. CDR3 in DNA: TGTGCCAGCAGCTCTGTACGGGACACGGTCGTTTACGAGCAGTACTTC.

This clonotype turned up a few times. This sequence joins TRBV6-1 and TRBJ1-2; weak D call: TRBD1 (6 bases). Germline CDR1 MNHNS, CDR2 SASEGT. V was cut by 2 bases and J by 6 bases, with 13 bases left in between. CDR3 length: 14 amino acids. CDR3 amino acids: CASSESRTEDGYTF. CDR3 bases: TGTGCCAGCAGTGAATCGAGGACAGAAGATGGCTACACCTTC.

This sequence joins TRBV9 and TRBJ1-2; D gene unclear. V gave up 5 bases and J gave up 6 bases, with 11 bases separating them. Germline V lookup: CDR1 SGDLS, CDR2 YYNGEE. The CDR3 is 12 amino acids. CDR3 in DNA: TGTGCCAGCAGTTTTCACCCGGATGGCTACACCTTC. It translates to CASSFHPDGYTF.

J is TRBJ2-2 and V is TRBV10-3, with TRBD2 matching over 11 bases. Germline V CDR1 and CDR2: ENHRY, SYGVKD. After removal of 6 bases from V and 0 bases from J, the junction contained 6 bases not matched to a gene. CDR3 size: 17 residues. The chain's CDR3 is CAIRLTSGNANTGELFF. CDR3 nucleotide sequence: TGTGCCATCAGGCTGACTAGCGGGAACGCGAACACCGGGGAGCTGTTTTTT.